This TCR beta chain was identified during a study of beta chain features in type 1 diabetes. Findings of the study overall: Among patients with Type 1 diabetes, TCRB CDR3s were moderately but significantly shorter in every one of the four CD4+ subsets.

CDR1 is LNHNV, CDR2 YYDKDF, per germline (reference sequence). The CDR3 spans 15 residues. V lost 0 bases and J 6 bases, leaving 13 bases between the germline ends. Worth noting for this clone: Its specificity is unknown.

Expressed TCRB transcripts were sequenced after all isolated RNA was converted to cDNA. Here immunoSEQ multiplex PCR was the method, and the copy in TCRdb shows in-frame clones only, minus some. This table holds some 160,000 clones, 8.5% to 10% found once. This chain links TRBV15 with TRBJ2-3, with a weak D call TRBD2 (6 bases). Sample: central memory CD4+ T cells from blood. The TCR was taken from a woman aged 25-40 years with type 1 diabetes. In nucleotides, the CDR3 is TGTGCCACCAGCAGAGATCTTGCGGAGGGCGATACGCAGTATTTT. The encoded protein is CATSRDLAEGDTQYF.